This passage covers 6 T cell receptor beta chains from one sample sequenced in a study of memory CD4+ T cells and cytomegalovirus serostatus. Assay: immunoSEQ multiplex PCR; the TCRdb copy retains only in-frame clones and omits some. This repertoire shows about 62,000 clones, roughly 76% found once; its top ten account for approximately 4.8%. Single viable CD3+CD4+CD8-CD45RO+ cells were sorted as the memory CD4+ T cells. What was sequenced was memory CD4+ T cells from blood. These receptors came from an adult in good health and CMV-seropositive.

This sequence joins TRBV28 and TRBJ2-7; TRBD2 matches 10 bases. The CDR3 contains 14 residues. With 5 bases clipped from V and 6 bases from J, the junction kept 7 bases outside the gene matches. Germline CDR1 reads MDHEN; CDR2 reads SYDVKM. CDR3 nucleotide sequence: TGTGCCAGCAGTCCGAGCGGGAGGGTTGGCGAGCAGTACTTC. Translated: CASSPSGRVGEQYF.

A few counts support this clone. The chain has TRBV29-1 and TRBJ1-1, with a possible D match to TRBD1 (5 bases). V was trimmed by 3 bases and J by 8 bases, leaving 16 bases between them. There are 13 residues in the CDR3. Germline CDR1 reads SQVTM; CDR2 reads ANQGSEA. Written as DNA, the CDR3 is TGCAGCGTTGACTCGGGGCTCAAGAGGGAAGCTTTCTTT. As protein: CSVDSGLKREAFF.

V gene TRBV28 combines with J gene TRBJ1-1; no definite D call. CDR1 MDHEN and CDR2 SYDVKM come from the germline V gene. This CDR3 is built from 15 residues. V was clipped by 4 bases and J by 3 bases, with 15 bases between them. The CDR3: CASSSGGDRYTEAFF. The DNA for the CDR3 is TGTGCCAGCAGTTCAGGCGGGGATCGGTACACTGAAGCTTTCTTT.

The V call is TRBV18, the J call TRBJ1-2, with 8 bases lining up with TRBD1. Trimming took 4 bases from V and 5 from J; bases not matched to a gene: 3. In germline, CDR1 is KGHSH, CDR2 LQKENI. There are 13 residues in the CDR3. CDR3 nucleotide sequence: TGTGCCAGCTCACTACAGGGGGGATATGGCTACACCTTC. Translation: CASSLQGGYGYTF. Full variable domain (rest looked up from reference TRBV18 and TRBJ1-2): NAGVMQNPRHLVRRRGQEARLRCSPMKGHSHVYWYRQLPEEGLKFMVYLQKENIIDESGMPKERFSAEFPKEGPSILRIQQVVRGDSAAYFCASSLQGGYGYTFGSGTRLTVV.

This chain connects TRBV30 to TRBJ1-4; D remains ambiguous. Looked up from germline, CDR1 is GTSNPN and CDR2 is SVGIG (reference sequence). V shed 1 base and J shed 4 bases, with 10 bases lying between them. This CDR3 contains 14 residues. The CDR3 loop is CAWSGTENNEKLFF. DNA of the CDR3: TGTGCCTGGAGTGGTACCGAGAATAATGAAAAACTGTTTTTT.

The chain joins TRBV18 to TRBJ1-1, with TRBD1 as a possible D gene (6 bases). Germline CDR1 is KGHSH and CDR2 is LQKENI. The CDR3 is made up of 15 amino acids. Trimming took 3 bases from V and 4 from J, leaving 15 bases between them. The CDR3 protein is CASSPVQGDPTEAFF. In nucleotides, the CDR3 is TGTGCCAGCTCACCCGTACAGGGAGATCCCACTGAAGCTTTCTTT.